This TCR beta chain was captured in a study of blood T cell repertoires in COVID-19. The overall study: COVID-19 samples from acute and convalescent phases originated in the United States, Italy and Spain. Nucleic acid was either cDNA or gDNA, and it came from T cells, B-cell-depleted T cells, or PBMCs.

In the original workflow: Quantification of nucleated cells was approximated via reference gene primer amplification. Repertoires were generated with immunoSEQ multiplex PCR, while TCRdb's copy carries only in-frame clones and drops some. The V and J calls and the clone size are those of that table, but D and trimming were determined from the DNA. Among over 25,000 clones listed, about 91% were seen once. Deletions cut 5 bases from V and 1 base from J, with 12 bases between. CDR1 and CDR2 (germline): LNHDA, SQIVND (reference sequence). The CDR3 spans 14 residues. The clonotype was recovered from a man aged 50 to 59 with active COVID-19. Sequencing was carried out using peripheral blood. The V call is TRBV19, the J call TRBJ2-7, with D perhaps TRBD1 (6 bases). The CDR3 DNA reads TGTGCCAGTAGTGGTACAGGGCGGTCCTACGAGCAGTACTTC. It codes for CASSGTGRSYEQYF.